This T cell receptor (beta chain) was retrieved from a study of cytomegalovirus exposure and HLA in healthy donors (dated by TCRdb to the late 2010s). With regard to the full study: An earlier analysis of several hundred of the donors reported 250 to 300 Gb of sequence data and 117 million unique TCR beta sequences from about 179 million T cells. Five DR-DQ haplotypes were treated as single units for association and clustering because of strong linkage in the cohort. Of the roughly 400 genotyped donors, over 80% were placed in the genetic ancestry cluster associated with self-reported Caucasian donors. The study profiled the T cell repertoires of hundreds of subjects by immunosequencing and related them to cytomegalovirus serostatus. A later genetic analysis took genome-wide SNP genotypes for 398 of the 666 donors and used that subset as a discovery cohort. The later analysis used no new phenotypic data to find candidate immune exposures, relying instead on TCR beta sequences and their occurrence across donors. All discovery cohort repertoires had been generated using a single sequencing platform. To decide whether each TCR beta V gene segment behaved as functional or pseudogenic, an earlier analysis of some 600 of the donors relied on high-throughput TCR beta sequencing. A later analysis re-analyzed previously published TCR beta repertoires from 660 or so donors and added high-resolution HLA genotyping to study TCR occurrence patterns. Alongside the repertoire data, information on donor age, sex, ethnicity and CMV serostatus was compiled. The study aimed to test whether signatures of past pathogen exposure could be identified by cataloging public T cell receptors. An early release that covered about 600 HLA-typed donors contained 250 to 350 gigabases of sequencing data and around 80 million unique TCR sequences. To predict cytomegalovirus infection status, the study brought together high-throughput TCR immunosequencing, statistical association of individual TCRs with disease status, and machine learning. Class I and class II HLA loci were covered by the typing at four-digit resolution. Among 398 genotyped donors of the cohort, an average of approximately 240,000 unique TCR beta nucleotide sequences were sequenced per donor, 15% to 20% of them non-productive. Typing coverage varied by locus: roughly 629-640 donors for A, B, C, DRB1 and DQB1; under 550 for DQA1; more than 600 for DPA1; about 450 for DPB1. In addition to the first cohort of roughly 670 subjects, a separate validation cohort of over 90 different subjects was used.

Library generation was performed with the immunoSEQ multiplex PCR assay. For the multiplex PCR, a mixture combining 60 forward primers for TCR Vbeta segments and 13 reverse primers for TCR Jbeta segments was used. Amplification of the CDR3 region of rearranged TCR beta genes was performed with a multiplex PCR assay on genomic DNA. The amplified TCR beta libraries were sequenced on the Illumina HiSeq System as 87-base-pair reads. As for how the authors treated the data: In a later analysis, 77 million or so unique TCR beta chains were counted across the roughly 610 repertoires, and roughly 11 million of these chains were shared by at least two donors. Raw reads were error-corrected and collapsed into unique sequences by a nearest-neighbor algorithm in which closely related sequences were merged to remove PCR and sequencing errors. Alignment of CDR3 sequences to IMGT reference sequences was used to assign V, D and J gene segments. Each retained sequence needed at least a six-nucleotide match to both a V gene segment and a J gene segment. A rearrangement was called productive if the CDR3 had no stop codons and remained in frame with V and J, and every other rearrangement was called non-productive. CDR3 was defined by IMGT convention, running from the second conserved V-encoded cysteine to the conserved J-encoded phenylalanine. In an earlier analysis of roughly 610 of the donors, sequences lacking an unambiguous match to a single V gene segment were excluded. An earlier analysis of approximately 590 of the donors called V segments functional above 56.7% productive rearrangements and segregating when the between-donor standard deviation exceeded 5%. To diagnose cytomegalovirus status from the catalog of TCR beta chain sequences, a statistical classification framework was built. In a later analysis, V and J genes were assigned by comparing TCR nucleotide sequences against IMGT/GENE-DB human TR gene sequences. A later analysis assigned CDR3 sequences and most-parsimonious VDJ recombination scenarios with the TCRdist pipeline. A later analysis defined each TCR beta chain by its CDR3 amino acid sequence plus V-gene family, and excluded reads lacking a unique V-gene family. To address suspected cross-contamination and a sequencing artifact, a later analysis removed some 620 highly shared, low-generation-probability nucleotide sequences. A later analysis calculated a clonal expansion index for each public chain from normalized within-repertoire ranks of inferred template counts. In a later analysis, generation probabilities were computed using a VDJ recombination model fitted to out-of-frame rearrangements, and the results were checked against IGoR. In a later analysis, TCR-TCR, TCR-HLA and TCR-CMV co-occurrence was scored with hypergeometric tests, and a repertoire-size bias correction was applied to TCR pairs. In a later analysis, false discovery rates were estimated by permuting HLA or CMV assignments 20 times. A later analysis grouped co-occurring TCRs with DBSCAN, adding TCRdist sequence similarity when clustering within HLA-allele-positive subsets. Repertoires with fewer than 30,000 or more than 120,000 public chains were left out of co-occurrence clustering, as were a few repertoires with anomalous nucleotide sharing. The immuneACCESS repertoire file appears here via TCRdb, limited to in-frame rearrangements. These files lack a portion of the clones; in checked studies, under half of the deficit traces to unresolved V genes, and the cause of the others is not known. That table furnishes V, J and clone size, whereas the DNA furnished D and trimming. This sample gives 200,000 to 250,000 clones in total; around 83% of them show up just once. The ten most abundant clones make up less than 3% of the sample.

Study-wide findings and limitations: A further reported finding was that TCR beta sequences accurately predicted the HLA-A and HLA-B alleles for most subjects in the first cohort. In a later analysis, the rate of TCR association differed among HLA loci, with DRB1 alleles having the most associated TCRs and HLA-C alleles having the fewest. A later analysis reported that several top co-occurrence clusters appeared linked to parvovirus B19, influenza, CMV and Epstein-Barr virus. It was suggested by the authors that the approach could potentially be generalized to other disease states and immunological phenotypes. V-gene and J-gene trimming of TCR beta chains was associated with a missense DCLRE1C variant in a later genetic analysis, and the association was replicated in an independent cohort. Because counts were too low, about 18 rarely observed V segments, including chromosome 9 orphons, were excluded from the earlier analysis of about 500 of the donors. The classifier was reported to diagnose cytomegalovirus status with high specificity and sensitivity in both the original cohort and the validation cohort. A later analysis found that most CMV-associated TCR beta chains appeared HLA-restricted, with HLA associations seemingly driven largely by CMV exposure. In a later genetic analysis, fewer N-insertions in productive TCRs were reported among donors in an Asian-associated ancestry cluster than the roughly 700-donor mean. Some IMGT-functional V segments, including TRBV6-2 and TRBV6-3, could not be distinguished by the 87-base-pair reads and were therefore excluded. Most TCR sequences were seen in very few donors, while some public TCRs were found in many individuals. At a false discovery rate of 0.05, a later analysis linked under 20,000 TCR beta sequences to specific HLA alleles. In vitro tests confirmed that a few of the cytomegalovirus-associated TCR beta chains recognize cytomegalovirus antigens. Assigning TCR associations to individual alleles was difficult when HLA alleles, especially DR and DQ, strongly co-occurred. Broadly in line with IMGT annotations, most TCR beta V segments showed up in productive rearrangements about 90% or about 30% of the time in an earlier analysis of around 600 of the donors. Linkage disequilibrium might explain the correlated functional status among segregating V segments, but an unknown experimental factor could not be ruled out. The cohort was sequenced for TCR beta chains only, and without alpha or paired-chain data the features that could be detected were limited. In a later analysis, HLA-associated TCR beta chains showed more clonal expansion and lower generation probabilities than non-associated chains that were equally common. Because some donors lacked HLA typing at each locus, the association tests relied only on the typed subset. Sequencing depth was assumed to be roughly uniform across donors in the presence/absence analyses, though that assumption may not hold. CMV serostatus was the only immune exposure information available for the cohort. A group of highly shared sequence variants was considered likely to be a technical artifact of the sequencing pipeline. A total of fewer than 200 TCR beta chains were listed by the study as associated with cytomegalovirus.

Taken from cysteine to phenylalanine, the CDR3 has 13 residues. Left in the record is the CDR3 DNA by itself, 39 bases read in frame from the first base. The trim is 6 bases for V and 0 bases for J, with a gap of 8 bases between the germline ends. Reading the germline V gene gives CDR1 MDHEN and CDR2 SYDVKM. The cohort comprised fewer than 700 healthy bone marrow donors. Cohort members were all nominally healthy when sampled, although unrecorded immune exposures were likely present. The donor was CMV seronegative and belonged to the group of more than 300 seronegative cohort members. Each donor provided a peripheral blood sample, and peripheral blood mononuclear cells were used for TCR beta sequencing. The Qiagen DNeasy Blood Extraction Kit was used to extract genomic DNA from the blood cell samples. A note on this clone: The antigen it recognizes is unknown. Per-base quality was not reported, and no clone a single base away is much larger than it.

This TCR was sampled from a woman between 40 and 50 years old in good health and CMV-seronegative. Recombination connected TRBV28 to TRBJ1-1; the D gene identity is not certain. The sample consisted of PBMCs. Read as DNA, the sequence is TGTGCCAGCAGAACAGATATGAACACTGAAGCTTTCTTT. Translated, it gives CASRTDMNTEAFF. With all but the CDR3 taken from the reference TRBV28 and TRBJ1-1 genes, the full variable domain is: DVKVTQSSRYLVKRTGEKVFLECVQDMDHENMFWYRQDPGLGLRLIYFSYDVKMKEKGDIPEGYSVSREKKERFSLILESASTNQTSMYLCASRTDMNTEAFFGQGTRLTVV.